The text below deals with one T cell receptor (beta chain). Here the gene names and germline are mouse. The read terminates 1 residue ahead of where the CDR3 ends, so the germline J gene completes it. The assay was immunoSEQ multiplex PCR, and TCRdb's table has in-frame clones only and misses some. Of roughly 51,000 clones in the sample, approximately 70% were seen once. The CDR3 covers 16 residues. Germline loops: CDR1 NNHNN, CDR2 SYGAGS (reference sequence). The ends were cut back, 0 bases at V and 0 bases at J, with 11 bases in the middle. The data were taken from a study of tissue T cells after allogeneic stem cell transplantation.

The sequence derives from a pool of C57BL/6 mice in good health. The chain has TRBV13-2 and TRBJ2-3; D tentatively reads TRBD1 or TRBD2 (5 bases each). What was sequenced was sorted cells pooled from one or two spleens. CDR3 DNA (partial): TGTGCCAGCGGTGATGAGTGGGGCACTAGTGCAGAAACGCTGTAT. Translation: CASGDEWGTSAETLY. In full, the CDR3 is CASGDEWGTSAETLYF.